This T cell receptor beta chain is from a study of T cell changes during pregnancy in multiple sclerosis. Profiled with immunoSEQ multiplex PCR; TCRdb holds only in-frame clones, not every one. The sample holds approximately 29,000 clones; about nine tenths are singletons and the top ten take about 6.3%. This material consisted of CD8+ T cells from peripheral blood mononuclear cells, taken before pregnancy. The clonotype was recovered from a female donor with multiple sclerosis, enrolled in a pregnancy study.

The CDR3 bases are TGTGCCAGCAGTTACGACGGCGGGTCCTACGAGCAGTACTTC. Its translation: CASSYDGGSYEQYF. The chain links TRBV6-5 to TRBJ2-7; TRBD2 might be the D (5 bases). This CDR3 is 14 amino acids long. V was cut by 2 bases and J by 1 base, with 9 bases left in between. Germline assignment: CDR1 MNHEY and CDR2 SVGAGI.